Below are 13 T cell receptor beta chains sequenced from a single sample in a study of blood T cells in healthy people across ages. Using a J-beta primer mix together with a sample-barcoded 5' primer, a second PCR was run for roughly 6 to 11 cycles. TCRdb redid the calling of the 5' RACE reads with MiXCR, one entry per CDR3 protein. Of fewer than 800,000 distinct CDR3 sequences listed, 45% to 50% were seen once; the top ten hold roughly a third. The sequenced sample was blood. The receptors derive from a woman aged 55-69 years in good health.

The V gene is TRBV5-1, the J gene TRBJ1-4, with D unclear. In germline, CDR1 is SGHRS, CDR2 YFSETQ. Trimming left V 3 bases short and J 7 bases short, with 16 bases between. The CDR3 has 15 residues. The DNA of the CDR3 is TGCGCCAGCAGCTCTAACGCCCCTCGGGGTGAAAAACTGTTTTTT. It translates to CASSSNAPRGEKLFF.

The chain uses TRBV7-2 and TRBJ1-2; the D is unclear. Trimming took 3 bases from V and 7 from J, leaving 15 bases between them. Germline V gene lookup returns CDR1 SGHTA and CDR2 FQGNSA. CDR3 length equals 14 residues. The CDR3 sequence: CASSFTKRMTGYTF. CDR3 in DNA: TGTGCCAGCAGCTTCACCAAAAGAATGACTGGCTACACCTTC.

CDR3 sequence reads: CASSRGQGSNQPQHF. The CDR3 DNA follows: TGTGCCAGCAGCAGGGGACAGGGTAGCAATCAGCCCCAGCATTTT. The chain couples TRBV7-9 to TRBJ1-5; 9 bases are shared with TRBD1. The CDR3 contains 15 residues. Germline assignment: CDR1 SEHNR and CDR2 FQNEAQ (reference sequence). V lost 5 bases, J lost 0 bases, and 2 bases stayed unmatched.

This chain links TRBV4-3 with TRBJ1-1; no clear D gene. Germline V gives CDR1 LGHNA, CDR2 YSLEER. This CDR3 comprises 14 residues. Trimming stripped 0 bases from V and 1 base from J, with 6 bases between. CDR3 in DNA: TGCGCCAGCAGCCAAGATGCGGGGAACACTGAAGCTTTCTTT. Translating it yields CASSQDAGNTEAFF.

The genes are TRBV20-1 and TRBJ1-2, with TRBD1 as a possible D gene (6 bases). V lost 0 bases, J lost 6 bases, and 17 bases lay in between. This CDR3 is built from 15 residues. Germline lookup yields CDR1 DFQATT and CDR2 SNEGSKA (reference sequence). Written as DNA, the CDR3 is TGCAGTGCTAGAGACCCCACGGGGGGCAAAGATGGCTACACCTTC. As protein: CSARDPTGGKDGYTF.

This clonotype was counted a few times. This sequence joins TRBV9 and TRBJ1-2, with 12 positions matching TRBD1. After removal of 4 bases from V and 4 bases from J, the junction contained 5 bases not matched to a gene. Germline V lookup: CDR1 SGDLS, CDR2 YYNGEE. The length of the CDR3 is 15 residues. The CDR3 DNA sequence: TGTGCCAGCAGCCCCCGGGACAGGGGGCTCTATGGCTACACCTTC. Its protein product is CASSPRDRGLYGYTF.

This chain uses TRBV14 with TRBJ2-1; 8 bases are a match to TRBD2. Germline V gene sequence: CDR1 SGHDN, CDR2 FVKESK. Trimming removed 1 base from V and 5 bases from J; junction bases left unmatched: 4. The CDR3 length is 15 residues. CDR3 coding DNA: TGTGCCAGCAGCCAAGGGCTAGCGGGCAACAATGAGCAGTTCTTC. It translates to CASSQGLAGNNEQFF.

The genes are TRBV2 and TRBJ2-2; 7 positions agree with TRBD1. Germline V gene lookup returns CDR1 SNHLY and CDR2 FYNNEI. V was pared by 4 bases and J by 3 bases, with 2 bases of the junction left unmatched. This CDR3 region has 14 residues. In DNA form, the CDR3 reads TGTGCCAGCAGTGTACAGGGGTACACCGGGGAGCTGTTTTTT. This translates into CASSVQGYTGELFF.

The chain combines TRBV6-2 or TRBV6-3 with TRBJ2-7; 12 nucleotides agree with TRBD2. Germline trimming cut 7 bases from V and 7 bases from J; bases unmatched to any gene: 14. The CDR3 has 16 residues. Germline CDR1 MNHEY, CDR2 SVGEGT. CDR3 protein: CASTPWTSGKYNEQYF. DNA of the CDR3: TGTGCCAGCACCCCTTGGACTAGCGGGAAGTACAATGAGCAGTACTTC.

This clonotype came up many times. V usage is TRBV29-1 and J usage is TRBJ2-7; D might be TRBD2 (7 bases). V lost 7 bases and J lost 3, with 13 bases in between. This CDR3 is built from 12 residues. Germline V gives CDR1 SQVTM, CDR2 ANQGSEA. CDR3 nucleotide sequence: TGCAGCGCCGGGGGGCAGGGCTACGAGCAGTACTTC. Its translation: CSAGGQGYEQYF.

This clonotype was picked up a small number of times. The chain carries TRBV29-1 and TRBJ2-5; TRBD2 matches at 13 bases. Germline CDR1 is SQVTM and CDR2 is ANQGSEA. J was trimmed by 5 bases and V by 2 bases; bases with no gene match: 5. The CDR3 loop spans 15 amino acids. CDR3 sequence reads: CSVETSGRALETQYF. The CDR3, as DNA: TGCAGCGTTGAAACTAGCGGGAGGGCCTTGGAGACCCAGTACTTC.

The rearrangement joins TRBV20-1 to TRBJ2-7; weak D call: TRBD2 (5 bases). Trimming took off 3 bases at V and 1 base at J, with 19 bases between the two ends. The CDR3 runs to 16 residues. Germline lookup yields CDR1 DFQATT and CDR2 SNEGSKA (reference sequence). The CDR3 DNA follows: TGCAGTGCTAGCGATCCTAATGAGGGCTCATCCTACGAGCAGTACTTC. This encodes CSASDPNEGSSYEQYF.

There are many counts of this clonotype. The genes are TRBV28 and TRBJ1-5; no firm D call. CDR1 and CDR2 (germline): MDHEN, SYDVKM. The CDR3 has 14 residues. The V end lost 6 bases, the J end lost 1 base, and 10 bases lay between the germline ends. The CDR3: CASRSLESNQPQHF. The CDR3 DNA is TGTGCCAGCAGAAGTTTAGAGAGCAATCAGCCCCAGCATTTT.